This TCR beta chain was captured by sequencing in a study of blood T cell repertoires in COVID-19 (dated by TCRdb to between 2020 and 2021). Regarding the complete study: Collaborator samples came from the United States, Italy and Spain and covered acute and convalescent phases of COVID-19. The prospective study material was composed of cDNA or gDNA derived from T cells, B-cell-depleted T cells, or PBMCs. The sample metadata nearly always contained a de-identified subject ID, COVID-19 status, age in years and sex. The repertoires were made available in a free public database intended to serve as a resource for research on the immune response to SARS-CoV-2. The dataset comprised deeply sampled blood TCRbeta repertoires from subjects exposed to, actively infected with, or recovered from COVID-19. Samples came from the ongoing ImmuneRACE study (first 160 participants) plus 1,254 subjects from 6 global collaborators. Where available, HLA class I and class II types were obtained from metadata supplied by the sample provider rather than from assay-based typing.

Samples from volunteer blood donors who had recovered from COVID-19 were contributed by a second Seattle source. The collaborating institutions used their own protocols to collect whole blood in K2EDTA tubes. For TCRbeta analysis, collaborators shipped samples in one of three forms: frozen whole blood, isolated PBMCs, or DNA extracted from either of those sample types. On this clone itself: This receptor's antigen is unknown. Nothing much larger sits one base from this clone, and base qualities are not available.

The paper as a whole reports these results and caveats: How much clinical and demographic metadata was included differed by source and by participant, and the metadata was provided uncurated.

The immunoSEQ Assay, a bias-controlled multiplex PCR, was used to amplify TCRbeta CDR3 regions from genomic DNA. The source study handled its data this way. Within the assay, amplification of reference gene primers was used to estimate how many nucleated cells each sample contained. To quantify the absolute abundance of each unique TCRbeta CDR3 rearrangement, sequence reads were collapsed and filtered. For each sample, productive Simpson clonality was calculated by taking the square root of Simpson's diversity index across productive rearrangements. TCRdb obtained this table from immuneACCESS and retained in-frame rearrangements with V and J assigned. These tables miss some clones; where compared with another copy, unresolved V genes account for less than half of the shortfall, and the remainder is unexplained. V, J and clone size are those of that table, while D and trimming were read from the DNA. The sample table holds fewer than 350,000 clones, of which 86% were seen once. Of the sample, around 2.1% falls within the top ten clones.

The TCR was taken from a woman in her 30s who had recovered from COVID-19. The sequenced material came from peripheral blood.

In nucleotide form, the sequence is TGTGCCAGCAGCTCCTCTAGCGGGCGATCCTACAATGAGCAGTTCTTC. This encodes CASSSSSGRSYNEQFF. Recombination connected TRBV7-2 to TRBJ2-1; 8 junctional bases match TRBD2. Measured from the cysteine to the phenylalanine, the CDR3 is 16 residues long. Left in the record is the CDR3 DNA by itself, 48 bases read in frame from the first base. As encoded in the germline V gene, CDR1 is SGHTA while CDR2 is FQGNSA. For this chain, trimming is 4 bases at the V end and 1 base at the J end, and the number of junction bases without a gene match is 6.